This is a list of T cell receptor beta chains from one sample in a study of blood T cell repertoires in COVID-19. The assay was immunoSEQ multiplex PCR, and TCRdb's table has in-frame clones only and misses some. The top ten clones hold around 4.2% of a sample with around 130,000 clones, roughly 85% of them seen once. The sample consisted of peripheral blood. These receptors were taken from a man aged 40-49 years with acute or convalescent COVID-19. Each CDR3 is given with its conserved first and last residue. The order of the fields is J gene, V gene, D gene, clone size, CDR3 length, CDR3 DNA, CDR3 protein. D genes are given only for firm matches. Size tells how often a clone was seen (once, few, many) or the class of an expanded clone, and some rows leave it out.

>TRBJ2-7|TRBV2|TRBD1|NA|14
TGTGCCAGCAGGAAGGACAGGGGGCTGGTCGAGCAGTACTTC
CASRKDRGLVEQYF
>TRBJ1-2|TRBV27|TRBD1|NA|16
TGTGCCAGCAGTCCAGGACAGGGTAACGTCGCCTATGGCTACACCTTC
CASSPGQGNVAYGYTF
>TRBJ1-1|TRBV6-1|NA|few|12
TGTGCCAGCAGTGACAGGAACACTGAAGCTTTCTTT
CASSDRNTEAFF
>TRBJ1-5|TRBV20-1|NA|NA|12
TGCAGTGCTAGTGCGGGGAATCAGCCCCAGCATTTT
CSASAGNQPQHF
>TRBJ2-7|TRBV6-4|NA|NA|14
TGTGCCAGCAGGAGGACAGCGATTCCCTACGAGCAGTACTTC
CASRRTAIPYEQYF
>TRBJ1-1|TRBV30|TRBD1|NA|14
TGTGCCTGGAGCCAACAGGGGGAAAACACTGAAGCTTTCTTT
CAWSQQGENTEAFF
>TRBJ1-3|TRBV27|NA|NA|20
TGTGCCAGCAGTTTAAGGACTTCCGGACGGACTCTCCTCTCTGGAAACACCATATATTTT
CASSLRTSGRTLLSGNTIYF
>TRBJ1-3|TRBV7-7|NA|NA|13
TGTGCCAGCAGCCGGGACTCGGGAAACACCATATATTTT
CASSRDSGNTIYF
>TRBJ2-7|TRBV6-5|NA|NA|13
TGTGCCAGCTTAGACAATCGATCCTACGAGCAGTACTTC
CASLDNRSYEQYF
>TRBJ2-1|TRBV11-2|TRBD1|once|14
TGTGCCAGCAGCTTAAGGACAGGGGGCTTTGAGCAGTTCTTC
CASSLRTGGFEQFF
>TRBJ2-7|TRBV4-2|NA|NA|17
TGTGCCAGCAGCCAAGATGAGAGGGCGGGGAGCCTCTACGAGCAGTACTTC
CASSQDERAGSLYEQYF
>TRBJ1-2|TRBV12-3/TRBV12-4|TRBD1|NA|13
TGTGCCAGTTTGCCGGGACAGGGGCTAGGCTACACCTTC
CASLPGQGLGYTF
>TRBJ2-1|TRBV5-6|TRBD2|NA|15
TGTGCCAGCAGCTTTATCAGCGGGAGAGGGCATGAGCAGTTCTTC
CASSFISGRGHEQFF
>TRBJ2-2|TRBV9|TRBD2|NA|16
TGTGCCAGCAGCACCACTAGCGGGGGGATCACCGGGGAGCTGTTTTTT
CASSTTSGGITGELFF
>TRBJ1-2|TRBV6-5|TRBD1|NA|13
TGTGCCAGCAAGACAGGGATTGGCTATGGCTACACCTTC
CASKTGIGYGYTF
>TRBJ1-2|TRBV5-1|NA|few|14
TGCGCCAGCAGCTTGGACAGGATTAACTATGGCTACACCTTC
CASSLDRINYGYTF
>TRBJ1-2|TRBV11-2|NA|once|15
TGTGCCAGCAGCTCTAGCGGTTCTGGGTTAGATGGCTACACCTTC
CASSSSGSGLDGYTF
>TRBJ1-4|TRBV29-1|NA|NA|13
TGCAGCGCCGACACAGAAAACAATGAAAAACTGTTTTTT
CSADTENNEKLFF
>TRBJ2-1|TRBV5-5|TRBD2|NA|16
TGTGCCAGCAGCTCCCCTTTGGGGGGAGGGTACAATGAGCAGTTCTTC
CASSSPLGGGYNEQFF
>TRBJ1-3|TRBV9|NA|NA|12
TGTGCCAGTCGAGACTCTGGAAACACCATATATTTT
CASRDSGNTIYF
>TRBJ1-6|TRBV27|TRBD1|NA|15
TGTGCCAGCAGACCGGGACAGGGGATCAATTCACCCCTCCACTTT
CASRPGQGINSPLHF
>TRBJ2-1|TRBV9|NA|few|15
TGTGCCAGCAGCGTAGAGCGGAGCTCCTACAATGAGCAGTTCTTC
CASSVERSSYNEQFF
>TRBJ2-1|TRBV30|TRBD2|NA|14
TGTGCCTGGACCACTAGCGGGGGGTTTAGTGAGCAGTTCTTC
CAWTTSGGFSEQFF
>TRBJ1-4|TRBV11-2|NA|NA|15
TGTGCCAGCAGCCTATACAGAGTAACTAATGAAAAACTGTTTTTT
CASSLYRVTNEKLFF
>TRBJ1-1|TRBV3-1/TRBV3-2|NA|NA|14
TGTGCCAGCAGCCAAGCCGCCAGGGACACTGAAGCTTTCTTT
CASSQAARDTEAFF
>TRBJ1-2|TRBV4-2|NA|NA|16
TGTGCCAGCAGCCAAGATCCGGGACTCGCCACGGGCGGCTACACCTTC
CASSQDPGLATGGYTF
>TRBJ1-3|TRBV9|NA|NA|15
TGTGCCAGCAGCGTAGGAGGCACACCTGGAAACACCATATATTTT
CASSVGGTPGNTIYF
>TRBJ2-5|TRBV18|NA|NA|12
TGTGCCAGCTCACCAGGGCGAGAGACCCAGTACTTC
CASSPGRETQYF
>TRBJ1-5|TRBV6-6|NA|NA|14
TGTGCCAGCAGTTACCTGACAGTTAATCAGCCCCAGCATTTT
CASSYLTVNQPQHF